Below, 3 T cell receptor beta chains from the same sample are listed, as sequenced in a study of CXCR3-negative and CXCR3-positive naive CD8 T cells. The study, taken as a whole, reports: CXCR3-positive naive cells had more hydrophobic TRB CDR3s than CXCR3-negative naive cells.

The antigens of these receptors remain unknown. Carrying UMI labels, the TRB cDNA libraries were prepared through 5' RACE. From the 5' RACE reads, TCRdb lists one entry per CDR3 protein and no DNA. The specimen's table records around 150,000 distinct CDR3 sequences. Sequencing was performed on naive CXCR3+ CD8+ T cells from blood. This sample's subset: CD45RO-CCR7+CD27+CD95- naive CD8+ T cells expressing CXCR3 (TNR3+). All receptors derive from a human donor in good health. Some clones in this sample may be carry-over from other donors' samples.

The J gene is TRBJ1-6, the V gene TRBV15; TCRdb selects TRBD1, and the lack of DNA leaves this call unchecked. The germline V gene encodes CDR1 LNHNV and CDR2 YYDKDF (reference sequence). This CDR3 is built from 15 residues. CDR3 region: CATSREGAGSSPLHF.

V gene TRBV6-5 combines with J gene TRBJ2-7; with no DNA, the TCRdb D assignment of TRBD1 cannot be verified. CDR3 length: 15 residues. Germline CDR1 and CDR2: MNHEY and SVGAGI. The CDR3 sequence: CASSKEQGVSYEQYF.

The chain couples TRBV7-9 to TRBJ1-5; with no DNA, the TCRdb D assignment of TRBD1 cannot be verified. Germline V gene lookup returns CDR1 SEHNR and CDR2 FQNEAQ (reference sequence). The CDR3 consists of 17 residues. The CDR3 reads CASSLVGQGALGQPQHF.